The present entry profiles one T cell receptor beta chain with its context. The repertoire was sequenced with immunoSEQ multiplex PCR; TCRdb's copy has only in-frame clones and lacks some. The profile covers 35,000 to 45,000 clones, with 85% to 90% appearing a single time and around 4.6% taken by the ten largest. These data belong to a study of blood T cell repertoires in COVID-19. Looking at the study overall: The United States, Italy and Spain provided the acute and convalescent COVID-19 samples.

The germline CDR1 and CDR2 sequences are KGHSH and LQKENI. V was cut by 3 bases and J by 0 bases, with 14 bases left in between. The CDR3 contains 16 residues. What was sequenced was peripheral blood. This receptor was taken from a man between 60 and 75 years old with acute or convalescent COVID-19. This rearrangement joins TRBV18 to TRBJ1-1, with D maybe TRBD1 (5 bases). The CDR3 is CASSPRDMGLNTEAFF. CDR3 coding DNA: TGTGCCAGCTCACCTCGCGACATGGGGCTGAACACTGAAGCTTTCTTT. Full variable domain (outside the CDR3, taken from reference TRBV18 and TRBJ1-1): NAGVMQNPRHLVRRRGQEARLRCSPMKGHSHVYWYRQLPEEGLKFMVYLQKENIIDESGMPKERFSAEFPKEGPSILRIQQVVRGDSAAYFCASSPRDMGLNTEAFFGQGTRLTVV.